This paragraph reports one TCR beta chain. Its specificity is not known. One end of the junction fails to match germline, which may point to a read error. This sample is drawn from a study of T cell responses to AZD1222 COVID-19 vaccine. Repertoires were generated with immunoSEQ multiplex PCR, while TCRdb's copy carries only in-frame clones and drops some. The sample records 120,000 to 150,000 clones, around nine tenths being singletons. Regarding the study as a whole: Donors, mostly white British, included more females; clonal diversity was possibly underestimated. All repertoire sampling was performed exclusively after the peak T cell response.

The sample consisted of peripheral blood, taken on day 0 of AZD1222 vaccination. The source is an adult in good health.

CDR3 in amino acids: CASSLGIPGQGSYEQYF. CDR3 DNA: TGTGCTAGCAGCTTAGGAATTCCGGGACAGGGGAGTTACGAGCAGTACTTC. This chain uses TRBV7-7 with TRBJ2-7, with 10 positions matching TRBD1. This CDR3 contains 17 residues. Germline CDR1 and CDR2: SSHAT and FNYEAQ (reference sequence).